The 18 T cell receptor beta chains given below trace back to one sample, sequenced in a study of response to subunit inactivated influenza vaccine. One entry per CDR3 protein results from TCRdb running MiXCR on the RT-PCR reads. The sample shows 300,000 to 350,000 distinct CDR3 sequences, about 20% of them seen only once. Source: PBMCs from blood, taken approximately 20 months after vaccination. The receptors originated from a man in his fifties or sixties who received an inactivated influenza vaccine.

This clonotype showed up just a few times. This sequence joins TRBV25-1 and TRBJ1-2, with TRBD1 matching 8 bases. From germline, CDR1 is MGHDK and CDR2 SYGVNS. J was trimmed by 3 bases and V by 3 bases; bases with no gene match: 6. The CDR3 has 15 residues. Here the CDR3 reads CASSERTGYDYGYTF. As DNA, the CDR3 is TGTGCCAGCAGTGAGAGGACAGGGTATGACTATGGCTACACCTTC.

This clonotype was seen repeatedly, ten times or more. The CDR3 spells CASSLPATNEKLFF. The CDR3 nucleotides read TGTGCCAGCAGCTTACCTGCAACTAATGAAAAACTGTTTTTT. The chain couples TRBV25-1 to TRBJ1-4; D is unclear. The V end was cut by 6 bases, the J end by 0 bases, with 8 bases between. Germline V gene data show CDR1 as MGHDK and CDR2 as SYGVNS. The CDR3 is 14 amino acids.

The chain uses TRBV9 and TRBJ2-1; possible D gene TRBD2, 7 bases. V was trimmed by 0 bases and J by 2 bases, leaving 9 bases between them. In germline, CDR1 is SGDLS, CDR2 YYNGEE. This CDR3 has 15 amino acids. The CDR3 DNA is TGTGCCAGCAGCGTAGTGGGGGGGCCCTACAATGAGCAGTTCTTC. Protein: CASSVVGGPYNEQFF.

The CDR3 is CASSLTYTGELFF. For the CDR3, the DNA is TGTGCCAGCAGCCTGACATACACCGGGGAGCTGTTTTTT. This chain links TRBV7-8 with TRBJ2-2; the D is unclear. The CDR3 is 13 amino acids. Deletions cut 5 bases from V and 3 bases from J, with 7 bases between. The germline CDR1 and CDR2 sequences are SGHVS and FQNEAQ.

This clonotype is categorized as medium-sized. J is TRBJ1-2 and V is TRBV5-1; TRBD1 aligns across 8 bases. Germline V CDR1 and CDR2: SGHRS, YFSETQ. V was clipped by 0 bases and J by 3 bases; unmatched bases: 7. The CDR3 is 16 residues long. The CDR3 region is CASSLVSGGHDYGYTF. For the CDR3, the DNA is TGCGCCAGCAGCTTGGTCTCAGGGGGCCATGACTATGGCTACACCTTC.

This clonotype showed up just a few times. The chain couples TRBV5-6 to TRBJ1-2; D not certain. CDR1 is SGHDT and CDR2 is YYEEEE in the germline V gene. The V end lost 3 bases, the J end lost 6 bases, and 9 bases lay between the germline ends. The CDR3 is 12 residues long. The CDR3 spells CASSWSGNGYTF. Here the CDR3 DNA reads TGTGCCAGCAGCTGGTCGGGGAATGGCTACACCTTC.

Only a few counts were recorded for this clonotype. The genes are TRBV7-2 and TRBJ2-1; D is unclear. The CDR3 is 15 amino acids. Germline V lookup: CDR1 SGHTA, CDR2 FQGNSA. V shed 5 bases and J shed 1 base, with 12 bases lying between them. The CDR3, as DNA: TGTGCCAGCAGCCAATCTAGTGGGTCCTACAATGAGCAGTTCTTC. This translates into CASSQSSGSYNEQFF. Based on the CDR3 plus reference TRBV7-2 and TRBJ2-1, the full variable domain is GAGVSQSPSNKVTEKGKDVELRCDPISGHTALYWYRQSLGQGLEFLIYFQGNSAPDKSGLPSDRFSAERTGGSVSTLTIQRTQQEDSAVYLCASSQSSGSYNEQFFGPGTRLTVL.

This clonotype was counted between two and nine times. The chain is built from TRBV11-2 and TRBJ1-3; D call uncertain. Germline lookup yields CDR1 SGHAT and CDR2 FQNNGV. Trimming removed 5 bases at V and 4 bases at J, with 18 bases between. The CDR3 contains 16 residues. CDR3 region: CASSQLTGLAGNTIYF. CDR3 DNA sequence: TGTGCCAGCAGCCAACTGACGGGTCTAGCCGGAAACACCATATATTTT.

This chain links TRBV4-2 with TRBJ2-3; D is perhaps TRBD2 (6 bases). The V gene's germline CDR1 is LGHNA and CDR2 YNFKEQ. The CDR3 is 15 residues long. With 4 bases removed from V and 0 bases from J, the gap between germline ends came to 11 bases. The CDR3 DNA follows: TGTGCCAGCAGCCGAGAAGGGACTAGCACAGATACGCAGTATTTT. As protein: CASSREGTSTDTQYF.

This clonotype was found a few times. The gene calls are TRBV20-1 and TRBJ2-1; D is uncertain. CDR3 size: 15 residues. Germline lookup yields CDR1 DFQATT and CDR2 SNEGSKA (reference sequence). V was clipped by 0 bases and J by 3 bases, with 12 bases between them. The CDR3 bases are TGCAGTGCTAGAGATTTTTTAGGGTTCTACAATGAGCAGTTCTTC. Its protein product is CSARDFLGFYNEQFF.

This clonotype showed up just a few times. The V gene is TRBV28, the J gene TRBJ1-4, with unresolved D. Germline V gene lookup returns CDR1 MDHEN and CDR2 SYDVKM. The V end was cut by 6 bases, the J end by 8 bases, with 10 bases between. This CDR3 is built from 12 residues. The CDR3, as DNA: TGTGCCAGCAGCCCGTACGAAGAAAAACTGTTTTTT. Amino acids: CASSPYEEKLFF.

In this sample, this clonotype turned up many times. The chain couples TRBV10-3 to TRBJ1-1; D remains unclear. V dropped 7 bases and J dropped 6 bases, with 18 bases sitting between them. The CDR3 loop spans 14 amino acids. Germline V gene sequence: CDR1 ENHRY, CDR2 SYGVKD. Here the CDR3 reads CAITAGRPSAEAFF. CDR3 bases: TGTGCCATCACGGCCGGGCGGCCCTCAGCTGAAGCTTTCTTT.

In this sample, this clonotype turned up a few times. This chain joins TRBV6-1 and TRBJ2-5; D unclear. The germline V gene encodes CDR1 MNHNS and CDR2 SASEGT. The CDR3 covers 13 residues. V lost 6 bases, J lost 0 bases, and 8 bases lay in between. The CDR3 nucleotides read TGTGCCAGCAGACGGGTGGACCAAGAGACCCAGTACTTC. It encodes CASRRVDQETQYF.

The chain links TRBV29-1 to TRBJ2-6; no reliable D call. The CDR3 covers 14 residues. Germline CDR1 is SQVTM and CDR2 is ANQGSEA. V shed 6 bases and J shed 0 bases, with 9 bases lying between them. CDR3 region: CSVGSTSGANVLTF. Here the CDR3 DNA reads TGCAGCGTGGGAAGTACCTCTGGGGCCAACGTCCTGACTTTC.

This sequence joins TRBV5-6 and TRBJ2-5; 9 bases agree with TRBD1. Germline CDR1 is SGHDT and CDR2 is YYEEEE. J gave up 4 bases and V 3 bases, and 4 bases lay outside the gene matches. The CDR3 length is 14 residues. The CDR3 here is CASSWTGARETQYF. DNA for the CDR3: TGTGCCAGCAGCTGGACAGGGGCACGAGAGACCCAGTACTTC.

This clonotype was seen a handful of times. CDR3 loop: CASSTQGGQPQHF. CDR3 nucleotides: TGTGCCAGCAGTACGCAAGGGGGCCAGCCCCAGCATTTT. The chain carries TRBV7-2 and TRBJ1-5; TRBD1 matches 7 bases. The germline CDR1 and CDR2 sequences are SGHTA and FQGNSA. This CDR3 spans 13 amino acids. V gave up 6 bases and J gave up 7 bases; unmatched junction bases: 6. Variable domain in full (rest from reference TRBV7-2 and TRBJ1-5): GAGVSQSPSNKVTEKGKDVELRCDPISGHTALYWYRQSLGQGLEFLIYFQGNSAPDKSGLPSDRFSAERTGGSVSTLTIQRTQQEDSAVYLCASSTQGGQPQHFGDGTRLSIL.

This clonotype has only a few counts. This chain joins TRBV5-1 and TRBJ2-3, with 14 positions matching TRBD2. Unmatched junction bases numbered 7, after V lost 4 bases and J lost 0 bases. The CDR3 covers 18 residues. Germline CDR1 is SGHRS and CDR2 is YFSETQ. In DNA, the CDR3 is TGCGCCAGCAGCCCAAGAGGGACTAGCGGGGGTAGCACAGATACGCAGTATTTT. Amino acid sequence: CASSPRGTSGGSTDTQYF.

Of note for this clonotype: One base away lies a much larger clone, so this may be a sequencing read error. This chain connects TRBV5-1 to TRBJ1-5; a weak D match, TRBD1 (6 bases). CDR1 and CDR2 (germline): SGHRS, YFSETQ. This CDR3 region has 15 residues. The CDR3 nucleotides read TGCGCCAGCAGCCCAGGACAGACCTCCAATCAGACCCAGCATTTT. This gives the protein CASSPGQTSNQTQHF.